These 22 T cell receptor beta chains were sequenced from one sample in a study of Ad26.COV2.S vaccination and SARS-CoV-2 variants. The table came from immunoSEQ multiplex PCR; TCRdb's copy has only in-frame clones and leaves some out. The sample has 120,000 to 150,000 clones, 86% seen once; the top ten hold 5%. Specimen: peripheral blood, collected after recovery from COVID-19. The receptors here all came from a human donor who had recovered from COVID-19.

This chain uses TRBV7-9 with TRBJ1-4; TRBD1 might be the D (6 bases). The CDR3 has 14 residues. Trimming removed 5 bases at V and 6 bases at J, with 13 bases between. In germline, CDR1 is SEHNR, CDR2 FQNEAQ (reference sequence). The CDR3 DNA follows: TGTGCCAGCAGCCCCCCCCACAGGGATGAAAAACTGTTTTTT. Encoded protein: CASSPPHRDEKLFF.

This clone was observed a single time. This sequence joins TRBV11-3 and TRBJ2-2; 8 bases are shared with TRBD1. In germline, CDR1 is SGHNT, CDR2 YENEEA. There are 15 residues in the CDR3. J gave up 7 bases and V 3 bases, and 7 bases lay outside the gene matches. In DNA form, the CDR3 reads TGTGCCAGCAGCTTTGCACAGGGGGTAGACGGGGAGCTGTTTTTT. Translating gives CASSFAQGVDGELFF.

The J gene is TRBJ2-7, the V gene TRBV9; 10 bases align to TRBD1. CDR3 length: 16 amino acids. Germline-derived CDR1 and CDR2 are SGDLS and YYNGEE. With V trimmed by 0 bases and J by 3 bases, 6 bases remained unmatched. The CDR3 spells CASSVGLRTGGYEQYF. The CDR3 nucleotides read TGTGCCAGCAGCGTAGGCCTTCGGACAGGGGGCTACGAGCAGTACTTC.

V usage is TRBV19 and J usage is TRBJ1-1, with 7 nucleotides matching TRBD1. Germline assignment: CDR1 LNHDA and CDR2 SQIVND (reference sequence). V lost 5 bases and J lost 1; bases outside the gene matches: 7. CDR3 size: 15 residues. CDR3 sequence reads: CASSLRQGWNTEAFF. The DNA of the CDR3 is TGTGCCAGTAGTTTGCGACAGGGATGGAACACTGAAGCTTTCTTT.

This chain's CDR3 is CATSDSGPSGGQGPDTQYF. CDR3 nucleotide sequence: TGTGCCACCAGTGATTCGGGTCCTTCGGGGGGACAGGGTCCAGATACGCAGTATTTT. The chain employs TRBV24-1 and TRBJ2-3, with 9 bases matching TRBD1. Germline values: CDR1 KGHDR, CDR2 SFDVKD. V dropped 2 bases and J dropped 4; count of bases not matched to a gene: 15. The CDR3 contains 19 residues.

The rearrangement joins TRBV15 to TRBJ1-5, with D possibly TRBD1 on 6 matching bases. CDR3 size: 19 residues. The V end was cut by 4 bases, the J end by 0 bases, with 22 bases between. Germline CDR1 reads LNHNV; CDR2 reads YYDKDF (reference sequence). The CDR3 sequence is CATSMYFDSGAYSNQPQHF. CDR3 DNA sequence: TGTGCCACCAGCATGTACTTTGATTCAGGGGCCTATAGCAATCAGCCCCAGCATTTT.

CDR3 amino acids: CASSFLAGSYGYTF. The CDR3 DNA is TGTGCCAGCAGCTTTCTCGCAGGGTCGTATGGCTACACCTTC. This chain connects TRBV7-2 to TRBJ1-2, with D tentatively TRBD1 (5 bases). The CDR3 has 14 amino acids. Germline-derived CDR1 and CDR2 are SGHTA and FQGNSA. The germline V and J ends were trimmed by 3 bases and 5 bases, with 13 bases remaining between them.

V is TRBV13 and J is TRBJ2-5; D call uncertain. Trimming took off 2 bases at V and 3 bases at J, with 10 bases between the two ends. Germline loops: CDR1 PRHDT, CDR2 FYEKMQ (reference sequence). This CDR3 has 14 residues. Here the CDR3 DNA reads TGTGCCAGCAGCTTAATCGGCAGAGAAGAGACCCAGTACTTC. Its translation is CASSLIGREETQYF.

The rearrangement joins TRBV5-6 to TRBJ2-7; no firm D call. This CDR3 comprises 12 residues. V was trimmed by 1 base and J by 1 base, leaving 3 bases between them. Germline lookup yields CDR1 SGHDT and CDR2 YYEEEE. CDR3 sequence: CASSLWSYEQYF. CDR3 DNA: TGTGCCAGCAGCTTGTGGTCCTACGAGCAGTACTTC.

This CDR3 reads CASSPDLNTEAFF. The CDR3 bases are TGTGCCAGCAGTCCCGACCTAAACACTGAAGCTTTCTTT. The rearrangement uses TRBV2 and TRBJ1-1; D uncertain. The CDR3 is 13 amino acids. With 5 bases removed from V and 2 bases from J, the gap between germline ends came to 9 bases. Looked up from germline, CDR1 is SNHLY and CDR2 is FYNNEI.

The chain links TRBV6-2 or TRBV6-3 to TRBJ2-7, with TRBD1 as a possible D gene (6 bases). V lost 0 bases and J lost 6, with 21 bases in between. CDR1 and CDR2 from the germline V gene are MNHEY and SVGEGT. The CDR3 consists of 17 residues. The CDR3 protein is CASSYSIRDTRDSEQYF. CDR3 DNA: TGTGCCAGCAGTTACTCGATCCGGGACACCCGAGACTCCGAGCAGTACTTC.

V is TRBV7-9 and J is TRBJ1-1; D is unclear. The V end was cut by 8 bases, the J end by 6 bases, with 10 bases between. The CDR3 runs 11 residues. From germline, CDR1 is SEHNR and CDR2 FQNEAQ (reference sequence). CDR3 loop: CASSIGPEAFF. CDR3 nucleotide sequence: TGTGCCAGCTCGATAGGCCCTGAAGCTTTCTTT.

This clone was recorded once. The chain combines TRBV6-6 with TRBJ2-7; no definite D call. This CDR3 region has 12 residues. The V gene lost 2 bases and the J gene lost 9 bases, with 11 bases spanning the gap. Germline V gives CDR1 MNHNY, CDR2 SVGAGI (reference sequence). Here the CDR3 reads CASSYGENGQYF. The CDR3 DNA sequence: TGTGCCAGCAGTTACGGGGAAAATGGGCAGTACTTC.

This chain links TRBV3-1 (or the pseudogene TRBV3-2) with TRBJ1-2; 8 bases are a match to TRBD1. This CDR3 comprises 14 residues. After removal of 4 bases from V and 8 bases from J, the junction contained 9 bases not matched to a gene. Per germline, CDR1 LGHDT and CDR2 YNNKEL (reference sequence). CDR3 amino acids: CASSLAQQGDGYTF. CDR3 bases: TGTGCCAGCAGCCTCGCCCAACAGGGGGACGGCTACACCTTC.

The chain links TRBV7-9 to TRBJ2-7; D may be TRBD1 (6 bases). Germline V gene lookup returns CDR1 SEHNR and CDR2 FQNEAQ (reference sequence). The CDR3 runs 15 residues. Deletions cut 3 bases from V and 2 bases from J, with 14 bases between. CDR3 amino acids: CASSFAGTLPYEQYF. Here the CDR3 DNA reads TGTGCCAGCAGCTTTGCCGGGACACTCCCCTACGAGCAGTACTTC.

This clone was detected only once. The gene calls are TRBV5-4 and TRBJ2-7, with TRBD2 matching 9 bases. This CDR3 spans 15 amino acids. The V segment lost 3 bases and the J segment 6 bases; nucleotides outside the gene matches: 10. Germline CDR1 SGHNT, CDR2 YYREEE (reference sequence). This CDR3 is CASSYYSGGGGEQYF. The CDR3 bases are TGTGCCAGCAGCTATTATAGCGGGGGCGGGGGCGAGCAGTACTTC.

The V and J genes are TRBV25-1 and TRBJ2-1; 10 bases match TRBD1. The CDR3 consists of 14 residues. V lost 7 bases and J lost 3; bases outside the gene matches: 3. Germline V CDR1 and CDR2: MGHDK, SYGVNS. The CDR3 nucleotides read TGTGCCAGCACTCGGACAGGGGGCTACAATGAGCAGTTCTTC. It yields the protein CASTRTGGYNEQFF.

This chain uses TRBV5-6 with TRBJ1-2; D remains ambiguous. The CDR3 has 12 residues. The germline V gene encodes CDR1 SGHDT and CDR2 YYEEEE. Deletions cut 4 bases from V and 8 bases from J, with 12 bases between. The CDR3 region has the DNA TGTGCCAGCAGCCCTGACATAGGAGGCTACACCTTC. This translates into CASSPDIGGYTF.

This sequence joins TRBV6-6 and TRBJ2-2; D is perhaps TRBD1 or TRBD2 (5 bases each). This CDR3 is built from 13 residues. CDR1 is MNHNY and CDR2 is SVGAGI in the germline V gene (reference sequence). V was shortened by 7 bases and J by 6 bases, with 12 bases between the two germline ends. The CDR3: CASTRGLSGELFF. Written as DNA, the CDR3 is TGTGCCAGCACCCGGGGCCTTTCCGGGGAGCTGTTTTTT.

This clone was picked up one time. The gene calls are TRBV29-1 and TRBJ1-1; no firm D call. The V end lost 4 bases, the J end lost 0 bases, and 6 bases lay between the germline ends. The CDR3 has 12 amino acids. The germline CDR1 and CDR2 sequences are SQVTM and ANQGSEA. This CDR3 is CSVVTLNTEAFF. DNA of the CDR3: TGCAGCGTTGTAACCCTGAACACTGAAGCTTTCTTT.

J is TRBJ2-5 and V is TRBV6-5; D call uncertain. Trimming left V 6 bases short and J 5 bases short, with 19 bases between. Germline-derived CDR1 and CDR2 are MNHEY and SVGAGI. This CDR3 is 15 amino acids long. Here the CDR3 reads CASRTLYGVPETQYF. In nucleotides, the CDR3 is TGTGCCAGCAGAACGTTATATGGGGTCCCCGAGACCCAGTACTTC.

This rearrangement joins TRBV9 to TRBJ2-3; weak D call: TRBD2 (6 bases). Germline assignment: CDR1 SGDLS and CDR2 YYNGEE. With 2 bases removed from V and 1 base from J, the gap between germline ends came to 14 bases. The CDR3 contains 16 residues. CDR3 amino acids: CASSVTPGDGTDTQYF. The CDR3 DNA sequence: TGTGCCAGCAGCGTGACCCCGGGGGACGGCACAGATACGCAGTATTTT.